This T cell receptor (beta chain) came from a study of T cell repertoires in cytomegalovirus infection. TCRdb reprocessed the reads via MiXCR and lists one record per CDR3 protein. Counted here are 130,000 or so distinct CDR3 sequences, roughly 6% occurring once; the ten biggest clones make up about 20%. This clonotype was detected a few times. CDR3 length: 13 amino acids. Germline V gene sequence: CDR1 SQVTM, CDR2 ANQGSEA. Trimming removed 4 bases at V and 6 bases at J, with 13 bases between. Sample: PBMCs. The receptor comes from a human donor in good health (CMV status not recorded). Some clones in this sample may be carry-over from other donors' samples. V usage is TRBV29-1 and J usage is TRBJ1-5; D ambiguous. This chain's CDR3 is CSVASGVTQPQHF. The CDR3 DNA sequence: TGCAGCGTTGCTAGCGGGGTTACTCAGCCCCAGCATTTT.